This T cell receptor beta chain was retrieved from a study of tumor-infiltrating lymphocytes in primary liver carcinoma (dated by TCRdb to between 2016 and 2019). A note on the overall study: Five patients with histopathologically diagnosed primary liver carcinoma underwent surgical resection in China between late 2015 and 2016. Of the five patients (three men and two women, aged 30 to 69 years), four had hepatocellular carcinoma and one had combined HCC and intrahepatic cholangiocarcinoma. The five patients had tumors of stage T1-T3 N0M0, with maximum diameters ranging from roughly 4 to 11 cm. Each sample produced roughly 3.5 to 7.5 million productive TCRbeta reads, and read depth showed no significant difference between tissue types. For each liver tumor, the study sampled five regions along with adjacent normal tissue and blood, and applied TCRbeta repertoire sequencing, expression microarrays and whole-exome sequencing. TCRbeta repertoire sequencing covered approximately 35 specimens from 5 patients: around 25 tumor regions, 5 adjacent noncancerous liver tissues and 5 peripheral blood samples. Repertoires from technical replicates were highly reproducible, with mean shared-clone rates near 0.89 and correlation coefficients above 0.98. Here is what the overall study found, with its caveats: Because only the TCR beta chain was sequenced and unpaired alpha chains were not captured, true repertoire diversity is likely underestimated. Repertoire overlap was found to be higher between tumor regions (mean approximately 35%) than between tumor-adjacent (approximately 17%) or tumor-blood (14%) pairs, consistent with antigen-driven expansion. Only 4 or 5 patients were included in the study, and the authors note that the findings should be validated in a larger study. The top 250 clones accounted for a significantly greater share of the repertoire in tumors than in blood (p = 0.039). Because the samples were bulk and unsorted, CD4+ and CD8+ T cell repertoires could not be compared.

A constant-region primer and ProtoScript II reverse transcriptase were used to reverse-transcribe TCRbeta-specific cDNA from roughly 0.55 ug total RNA. Construction of the TCRbeta libraries relied on three nested rounds of multiplex PCR, following a slightly modified ARM-PCR procedure. Each of the first two PCR rounds ran for nine to ten cycles and used multiplex TRBV1-TRBV30 forward primers together with a Cbeta reverse primer. Sample barcodes and Illumina adapters were added in a final 25-cycle PCR with Deep VentR polymerase. Before sequencing, amplicons of 200-500 bp were gel-purified using a QIAquick gel extraction kit. The TCRbeta amplicons were sequenced with 250-bp paired-end reads on an Illumina HiSeq 2500. On the study's bioinformatics: Quality trimming of reads was performed with Trimmomatic v0.33, and paired reads were merged with FLASH v1.2.11 so that full CDR3 sequences could be recovered. MiGEC v1.2.1b assigned V, D and J germline segments to the rearranged TCRbeta sequences. Clonotype statistics, along with Shannon-Wiener diversity indices, were calculated using VDJtools v1.0.0. To cut down on sampling bias, every analysis after diversity analysis relied on just the 250 most abundant clonotypes from each sample. The raw public data were reprocessed by TCRdb itself: fastp quality trimming at Q25, MiXCR clonotype calling, in-frame beta chains only. Each CDR3 protein appears once, grouped with its most common genes and DNA. TCRdb's processing, not the study's, gives the V and J calls here. The sample includes 250,000 to 350,000 distinct CDR3 sequences, with almost 60% observed a single time. Over 15% of the sample lies in the top ten.

RNA from unsorted whole blood was extracted with TRIzol reagent, and germline DNA was obtained with the DNeasy Blood & Tissue kit. Chronic HBV infection was present in the patients, and the patients were treatment-naive at sampling. Before surgery, about 3.9 milliliters of peripheral blood were drawn into K2EDTA tubes. From the cysteine through the phenylalanine, the CDR3 covers 13 amino acids. Solely the CDR3 DNA is kept, with 39 bases framed from the first base. According to the germline V gene, CDR1 reads MNHEY and CDR2 reads SVGAGI. Concerning this clonotype: This receptor's antigen is unknown. One base away there is no much larger clone; base qualities are not given.

The V and J genes are TRBV6-5 and TRBJ2-7; the D gene is tentatively TRBD1 or TRBD2, each matching 5 bases. The end of the DNA fits TRBJ2-1 better, so the J call may be wrong. The source is a woman younger than 45 with primary liver carcinoma and hepatitis B virus infection. Sequenced: peripheral blood. For the CDR3, the sequence is CASTLGRIYEQFF. The nucleotide sequence reads as follows: TGTGCCAGCACCCTGGGACGGATCTACGAGCAGTTCTTC.